The rows below give T cell receptor beta chains drawn from one sample of a study of CD8 T cells in ankylosing spondylitis. Using its own MiXCR run on the 5' RACE reads, TCRdb lists one record per CDR3 protein. Altogether around 770,000 distinct CDR3 sequences are present, about 11% being singletons, with the ten largest covering approximately 0.46%. Sample: blood, either unsorted or a sorted T cell fraction (not recorded which). The receptors were sampled from a male donor with ankylosing spondylitis. The CDR3 runs from the conserved cysteine through the conserved F or W. D genes are given only for firm matches. The listing skips clone size in some rows; elsewhere it reads once, few, many or a size class.

j_call clone_size v_call d_call cdr3_length cdr3_nt cdr3_aa
TRBJ2-1 many TRBV5-1 . 15 TGCGCCACTTCCCTGGAGGTAGGATTCTACAATGAGCAGTTCTTC CATSLEVGFYNEQFF
TRBJ2-7 many TRBV29-1 TRBD2 16 TGCAGCGTCTCCGGGACTAGCGGAGGGACAGGGTACGAGCAGTACTTC CSVSGTSGGTGYEQYF
TRBJ2-2 . TRBV9 . 15 TGTGCCAGCAGCAACCGGGACATTTCCACCGGGGAGCTGTTTTTT CASSNRDISTGELFF
TRBJ2-6 few TRBV6-2/TRBV6-3 TRBD1 17 TGTGCCAGCAGTCTAGGGACAGTGGCCGTTGGGGCCAACGTCCTGACTTTC CASSLGTVAVGANVLTF
TRBJ1-1 . TRBV3-1 . 14 TGTGCCAGCAGCCAGGTGGCCATAAACACTGAAGCTTTCTTT CASSQVAINTEAFF
TRBJ2-3 . TRBV5-4 . 14 TGTGCCAGCAGCTCGCCATCTAGCACAGATACGCAGTATTTT CASSSPSSTDTQYF
TRBJ1-5 . TRBV27 TRBD1 14 TGTGCCAGCAGCGGACAGGGGCAGGGGCAGGCCCAGCATTTT CASSGQGQGQAQHF
TRBJ2-5 . TRBV30 TRBD1 15 TGTGCCTGGAGAGCCGGACAGGGGGCTGGGGAGACCCAGTACTTC CAWRAGQGAGETQYF
TRBJ2-3 . TRBV20-1 . 16 TGCAGTGCTCTCACCTATACGGGCGCCCGAAGGGATACGCAGTATTTT CSALTYTGARRDTQYF
TRBJ1-1 . TRBV24-1 . 12 TGTGCCACCAGTGATTGGGTGGGTGAAGCTTTCTTT CATSDWVGEAFF
TRBJ2-1 many TRBV6-1 . 14 TGTGCCAGCACTAAAGCCCCCTCTTCTAGCGAGCAGTTCTTC CASTKAPSSSEQFF
TRBJ1-2 many TRBV28 . 15 TGTGCCAGCAGTGTAGCCTCAGGCAAATTCTATGGCTACACCTTC CASSVASGKFYGYTF
TRBJ2-5 . TRBV20-1 . 13 TGCAGTGCTAGGGGTGAAACCCAGGAGACCCAGTACTTC CSARGETQETQYF
TRBJ2-6 few TRBV7-8 . 19 TGTGCCAGCAGCTTAGATAGCTGGGGTTTAGAACCTGGGGCCAACGTCCTGACTTTC CASSLDSWGLEPGANVLTF
TRBJ2-4 many TRBV29-1 TRBD1 13 TGCAGCGTTGAGTGGGACAGGGAAAACATTCAGTACTTC CSVEWDRENIQYF
TRBJ2-1 few TRBV5-1 . 13 TGCGCCAGCAGCTGGCCGGGCTACAATGAGCAGTTCTTC CASSWPGYNEQFF
TRBJ1-6 . TRBV20-1 . 16 TGCAGTGCTAGAGAGATAGGGAGCTCCTATAATTCACCCCTCCACTTT CSAREIGSSYNSPLHF
TRBJ2-1 many TRBV25-1 . 13 TGTGCCAGCAGTGAGGCGAGTACAATGAGGCAGTTCTTC CASSEASTMRQFF
TRBJ2-2 . TRBV4-3 . 20 TGCGCCAGCAGCCAAGATAGACCTGTCCCCAATTTTTCGAACACCGGGGAGCTGTTTTTT CASSQDRPVPNFSNTGELFF
TRBJ2-2 few TRBV12-3/TRBV12-4 TRBD2 16 TGTGCCAGCAGAACGTGGACTAGCGGAAACACCGGGGAGCTGTTTTTT CASRTWTSGNTGELFF
TRBJ2-1 many TRBV5-5 TRBD2 17 TGTGCCAGCAGCAGGACTAGCGGGGGGGCCTCTTCTCATGAGCAGTTCTTC CASSRTSGGASSHEQFF
TRBJ1-2 . TRBV5-1 TRBD1 15 TGCGCCAGCAGCTCGCGGACAGGGGGCGCCCATGGCTACACCTTC CASSSRTGGAHGYTF
TRBJ1-5 few TRBV5-1 . 14 TGCGCCAGCAGCTTGGGGGCAGGGTATCAGCCCCAGCATTTT CASSLGAGYQPQHF
TRBJ2-5 . TRBV27 TRBD2 13 TGTGCCAGCAGCACTAGCGGGGGGGAGACCCAGTACTTC CASSTSGGETQYF
TRBJ2-7 many TRBV5-1 TRBD1 14 TGCGCCAGCAGCCGGGACAGGGCCACCCTCGAGCAGTACTTC CASSRDRATLEQYF
TRBJ2-1 few TRBV20-1 . 14 TGCAGTGCTGACGATACCGGGACCTACAATGAGCAGTTCTTC CSADDTGTYNEQFF
TRBJ1-1 . TRBV20-1 . 14 TGCAGTGCTACCAACCGGGTGGGGGACACTGAAGCTTTCTTT CSATNRVGDTEAFF
TRBJ2-7 . TRBV20-1 TRBD1 17 TGCAGTGCTTTCCGGACAGGCCCCGGAGTTTACTCCTACGAGCAGTACTTC CSAFRTGPGVYSYEQYF
TRBJ2-7 few TRBV10-1 . 15 TGCGCCAGCAGTGAGAATTCATTCCCCTGGAACGAGCAGTACTTC CASSENSFPWNEQYF
TRBJ2-1 once TRBV7-9 TRBD2 15 TGTGCCAGCAGCTCTCGGGGGGGACAAGAGAATGAGCAGTTCTTC CASSSRGGQENEQFF
TRBJ1-1 few TRBV7-3 . 13 TGTGCCAGCAGCCGGGACTTTAACACTGAAGCTTTCTTT CASSRDFNTEAFF
TRBJ1-2 many TRBV9 . 14 TGTGCCAGCAGCGCCCCATCCCAATACGGGGGCTACACCTTC CASSAPSQYGGYTF
TRBJ2-1 . TRBV4-1 TRBD2 15 TGCGCCAGCAGATGGACTAGCGGGAGGCATAGTGAGCAGTTCTTC CASRWTSGRHSEQFF
TRBJ1-1 . TRBV7-2 TRBD1 16 TGTGCCAGCAGCCTGACAGGGGTCGTGATGAACACTGAAGCTTTCTTT CASSLTGVVMNTEAFF
TRBJ2-7 many TRBV20-1 . 14 TGCAGTGCATCTACAGGGGGAGGGACCTACGAGCAGTACTTC CSASTGGGTYEQYF